These T cell receptor beta chains were read from a single sample in a study of shared clonotypes between healthy human individuals. Measured with immunoSEQ multiplex PCR; TCRdb has only the in-frame clones, and not every one. This sample carries about 1.4 million clones, 96% of them seen once, and the ten largest clones take approximately 1.1%. The sequenced sample was naive CD4+ T cells sorted from blood. These receptors all stem from a man younger than 45 in good health. CDR3s include the opening cysteine and the closing phenylalanine or tryptophan. The D gene is left open where the match is weak. Clone size, where shown, is once, few, many, or a class for clones that have expanded.

clone_size	v_call	d_call	j_call	cdr3_aa	cdr3_nt
NA	TRBV6-1	NA	TRBJ1-5	CASSDRRNQPQHF	TGTGCCAGCAGTGACCGACGGAATCAGCCCCAGCATTTT
NA	TRBV28	NA	TRBJ1-5	CASRQQGGRGQPQHF	TGTGCCAGCAGACAACAGGGTGGCCGAGGTCAGCCCCAGCATTTT
NA	TRBV7-9	NA	TRBJ1-1	CASSRGEESAFF	TGTGCCAGCAGCAGGGGGGAGGAGTCAGCTTTCTTT
NA	TRBV18	TRBD2	TRBJ2-7	CASSPGLASYEQYF	TGTGCCAGCTCACCGGGACTAGCCTCCTACGAGCAGTACTTC
once	TRBV27	NA	TRBJ1-2	CASRGTLNYGYTF	TGTGCCAGCCGCGGGACCCTAAACTATGGCTACACCTTC
NA	TRBV11-3	NA	TRBJ2-2	CASSLVRDTGELFF	TGTGCCAGCAGCTTAGTCCGGGACACCGGGGAGCTGTTTTTT
NA	TRBV15	TRBD2	TRBJ2-1	CATSRAAGTSGSLNEQFF	TGTGCCACCAGCAGAGCCGCGGGGACTAGCGGGAGTCTCAATGAGCAGTTCTTC
NA	TRBV5-6	NA	TRBJ1-2	CASSLFTENYGYTF	TGTGCCAGCAGCTTGTTTACAGAAAACTATGGCTACACCTTC
NA	TRBV7-8	TRBD1	TRBJ2-7	CASSPNLGQGLEQYF	TGTGCCAGCAGCCCCAACCTGGGACAGGGGCTTGAGCAGTACTTC
NA	TRBV10-3	NA	TRBJ1-1	CAISELRDANTEAFF	TGTGCCATCAGTGAACTGAGGGATGCCAACACTGAAGCTTTCTTT
NA	TRBV11-2	NA	TRBJ2-1	CASSLPGALPNEQFF	TGTGCCAGCAGCTTACCGGGAGCCCTTCCGAATGAGCAGTTCTTC
NA	TRBV6-6	NA	TRBJ2-7	CASGSYHSYEQYF	TGTGCCAGCGGATCGTACCACTCCTACGAGCAGTACTTC
NA	TRBV6-5	NA	TRBJ1-1	CASSRRGNTEAFF	TGTGCCAGCAGTCGCCGGGGGAACACTGAAGCTTTCTTT
NA	TRBV27	NA	TRBJ2-3	CASSLSRDTDTQYF	TGTGCCAGCAGTTTATCGCGGGACACAGATACGCAGTATTTT
NA	TRBV5-4	TRBD1	TRBJ2-2	CASSPRQGVRTGELFF	TGTGCCAGCAGCCCACGACAGGGAGTTCGAACCGGGGAGCTGTTTTTT
NA	TRBV10-1	NA	TRBJ1-2	CASSERVYGYTF	TGCGCCAGCAGTGAGCGGGTCTATGGCTACACCTTC
NA	TRBV5-1	NA	TRBJ1-1	CASSLEDPNTEAFF	TGCGCCAGCAGCTTGGAGGACCCGAACACTGAAGCTTTCTTT
NA	TRBV28	NA	TRBJ2-2	CASSPPDSYRYNTGELFF	TGTGCCAGCAGTCCCCCAGACTCTTACCGCTATAACACCGGGGAGCTGTTTTTT
NA	TRBV5-1	NA	TRBJ1-3	CASSLGRGSGNTIYF	TGCGCCAGCAGCTTGGGCAGGGGTTCTGGAAACACCATATATTTT
NA	TRBV28	NA	TRBJ2-7	CASSRISGYGVEQYF	TGTGCCAGCAGCCGAATCTCAGGGTACGGGGTCGAGCAGTACTTC
NA	TRBV18	TRBD1	TRBJ2-7	CASSPAPTLPGQGAFYEQYF	TGTGCCAGCTCACCGGCACCGACACTACCGGGACAGGGGGCTTTTTACGAGCAGTACTTC
NA	TRBV11-2	NA	TRBJ1-2	CASSLQHRERGYTF	TGTGCCAGCAGCTTGCAACACAGGGAAAGAGGCTACACCTTC
NA	TRBV9	NA	TRBJ1-2	CASSPQARPYYGYTF	TGTGCCAGCAGCCCCCAGGCACGTCCATACTATGGCTACACCTTC
NA	TRBV2	NA	TRBJ2-1	CASSESVGRVVYEQFF	TGTGCCAGCAGTGAATCGGTGGGCAGGGTAGTCTATGAGCAGTTCTTC
NA	TRBV19	TRBD2	TRBJ2-1	CASSIAASGFTTFF	TGTGCCAGTAGTATAGCGGCTAGCGGGTTCACCACCTTCTTC
once	TRBV29-1	NA	TRBJ2-3	CSTALGQSSGTQYF	TGCAGCACTGCCCTGGGTCAGTCAAGCGGTACGCAGTATTTT
NA	TRBV5-1	TRBD2	TRBJ2-1	CASSVAGTAYNEQFF	TGCGCCAGCAGCGTAGCGGGAACGGCCTACAATGAGCAGTTCTTC
NA	TRBV6-6	NA	TRBJ2-2	CASSYSSASDTGELFF	TGTGCCAGCAGTTACTCTTCGGCTAGCGACACCGGGGAGCTGTTTTTT
NA	TRBV30	NA	TRBJ2-7	CAWTPSEPYEQYF	TGTGCCTGGACTCCTAGCGAACCCTACGAGCAGTACTTC
NA	TRBV27	TRBD2	TRBJ2-7	CATGTKAGVSYEQYF	TGTGCCACCGGGACAAAAGCGGGAGTTTCCTACGAGCAGTACTTC
once	TRBV5-4	NA	TRBJ2-7	CASRAGPGDYEQYF	TGTGCCAGCAGAGCGGGCCCTGGGGACTACGAGCAGTACTTC
NA	TRBV9	TRBD2	TRBJ2-1	CASSISGTSGSNEQFF	TGTGCCAGCAGCATTTCCGGGACTAGCGGGAGTAATGAGCAGTTCTTC
NA	TRBV28	NA	TRBJ1-5	CASCRRRNQPQHF	TGTGCCAGCTGCAGGAGGCGCAATCAGCCCCAGCATTTT
NA	TRBV7-9	NA	TRBJ1-1	CASSRIGGTEAFF	TGTGCCAGCAGCAGAATCGGAGGAACTGAAGCTTTCTTT
NA	TRBV11-2	NA	TRBJ2-6	CASSSPRKGPDSGANVLTF	TGTGCCAGCAGCTCCCCTCGGAAGGGCCCCGACTCTGGGGCCAACGTCCTGACTTTC
NA	TRBV5-1	NA	TRBJ2-3	CASSLEVSTDTQYF	TGCGCCAGCAGCTTGGAAGTGAGCACAGATACGCAGTATTTT
NA	TRBV19	NA	TRBJ1-4	CASSILGGTNEKLFF	TGTGCCAGTAGTATACTGGGGGGTACTAATGAAAAACTGTTTTTT
NA	TRBV27	NA	TRBJ1-5	CASSLGGTLNQPQHF	TGTGCCAGCAGTTTAGGTGGGACACTAAATCAGCCCCAGCATTTT
NA	TRBV5-5	NA	TRBJ2-7	CASSLARPYEQYF	TGTGCCAGCAGCTTGGCTAGACCCTACGAGCAGTACTTC
NA	TRBV28	NA	TRBJ1-1	CASSRGAGVFTEAFF	TGTGCCAGCAGTAGAGGGGCAGGGGTTTTCACTGAAGCTTTCTTT
NA	TRBV4-3	NA	TRBJ2-5	CASSHDRRETQYF	TGCGCCAGCAGCCACGACAGGAGAGAGACCCAGTACTTC
NA	TRBV19	TRBD2	TRBJ2-3	CASSTSGSLDTQYF	TGTGCCAGTAGTACTAGCGGGAGCTTGGATACGCAGTATTTT
NA	TRBV9	TRBD1	TRBJ1-1	CASSAGDRINTEAFF	TGTGCCAGCAGCGCCGGGGACAGGATAAACACTGAAGCTTTCTTT
NA	TRBV11-1	NA	TRBJ2-7	CASSWDRRDYEQYF	TGTGCCAGCAGCTGGGATCGACGGGACTACGAGCAGTACTTC
NA	TRBV4-3	NA	TRBJ2-2	CASSPEGTVTGELFF	TGCGCCAGCAGCCCGGAGGGTACAGTTACCGGGGAGCTGTTTTTT
NA	TRBV19	TRBD2	TRBJ2-1	CASSTPPAGTSAGGSYNEQFF	TGTGCCAGTAGTACTCCCCCTGCCGGGACTAGCGCGGGAGGTAGCTACAATGAGCAGTTCTTC
NA	TRBV15	TRBD2	TRBJ2-2	CATSPGLAGGLNTGELFF	TGTGCCACCAGCCCGGGACTAGCGGGAGGGCTTAATACCGGGGAGCTGTTTTTT
once	TRBV29-1	TRBD1	TRBJ2-7	CSVATGVYEQYF	TGCAGCGTCGCGACAGGGGTTTACGAGCAGTACTTC
NA	TRBV6-1	NA	TRBJ1-2	CASSVNQGPNGYTF	TGTGCCAGCAGTGTAAACCAGGGTCCTAATGGCTACACCTTC
NA	TRBV6-1	TRBD1	TRBJ2-7	CASRDPGQTSYEQYF	TGTGCCAGCAGGGACCCGGGACAGACTTCCTACGAGCAGTACTTC
NA	TRBV19	NA	TRBJ1-5	CASSIGGSNQPQHF	TGTGCCAGTAGTATTGGTGGAAGCAATCAGCCCCAGCATTTT
NA	TRBV7-9	NA	TRBJ1-5	CASSSSDPLANQPQHF	TGTGCCAGCAGCTCTTCGGACCCCCTCGCAAATCAGCCCCAGCATTTT
NA	TRBV27	NA	TRBJ1-2	CASSSGYGYTF	TGTGCCAGCTCATCGGGCTATGGCTACACCTTC
NA	TRBV11-3	TRBD2	TRBJ2-7	CASSFYGTSGRFYEQYF	TGTGCCAGCAGCTTTTATGGGACTAGCGGGAGGTTTTACGAGCAGTACTTC